Presented here are 17 T cell receptor beta chains from one specimen sequenced in a study of OX40 agonist ivuxolimab in advanced cancers. Using immunoSEQ multiplex PCR, the repertoire was profiled, and TCRdb retains in-frame clones only, with some absent. The sample yields roughly 71,000 clones, around 84% seen once. The sequencing used CD4+ or CD8+ T cells sorted from blood, collected in a trial of the OX40 agonist ivuxolimab. These TCRs come from an adult with an advanced solid tumor such as melanoma, head and neck, liver or kidney cancer.

The rearrangement links TRBV5-4 to TRBJ1-2; D gene unclear. The CDR3 has 13 residues. The germline gives CDR1 SGHNT, CDR2 YYREEE (reference sequence). The V end lost 5 bases, the J end lost 4 bases, and 12 bases lay between the germline ends. This chain's CDR3 is CASSQDLSYGYTF. The CDR3 bases are TGTGCCAGCAGTCAGGACCTGAGCTATGGCTACACCTTC. Full variable domain (missing parts from reference TRBV5-4 and TRBJ1-2): ETGVTQSPTHLIKTRGQQVTLRCSSQSGHNTVSWYQQALGQGPQFIFQYYREEENGRGNFPPRFSGLQFPNYSSELNVNALELDDSALYLCASSQDLSYGYTFGSGTRLTVV.

This chain connects TRBV4-1 to TRBJ2-7, with D perhaps matching TRBD1 or TRBD2 (5 bases each). The germline CDR1 and CDR2 sequences are MGHRA and YSYEKL. There are 15 residues in the CDR3. V lost 1 base and J lost 8, with 18 bases in between. CDR3 nucleotide sequence: TGCGCCAGCAGCCAAGGTGAGGGGCCGCCAGCTCAGCAGTACTTC. It encodes CASSQGEGPPAQQYF.

The gene calls are TRBV4-2 and TRBJ2-7; 10 bases match TRBD1. CDR1 and CDR2 from the germline V gene are LGHNA and YNFKEQ. The V gene end was trimmed by 5 bases and the J gene end by 3 bases; junction bases not matched to a gene: 4. This CDR3 contains 14 residues. CDR3 bases: TGTGCCAGCAGCGGCGGGGACAGGGGCTACGAGCAGTACTTC. This gives the protein CASSGGDRGYEQYF.

The genes are TRBV4-2 and TRBJ2-2; 7 positions match TRBD2. V shed 1 base, J shed 7 bases, and the junction held 6 bases outside the gene matches. The germline gives CDR1 LGHNA, CDR2 YNFKEQ. The CDR3 has 15 residues. CDR3 region: CASSQVRETVGELFF. Written as DNA, the CDR3 is TGTGCCAGCAGCCAAGTGCGGGAGACAGTCGGGGAGCTGTTTTTT.

The chain combines TRBV11-2 with TRBJ2-7, with D possibly matching TRBD2 (7 bases). V was cut by 5 bases and J by 4 bases, with 15 bases left in between. CDR3 length equals 14 residues. Germline CDR1 reads SGHAT; CDR2 reads FQNNGV. This CDR3 reads CASSHRGGTYEQYF. The CDR3 DNA is TGTGCCAGCAGCCATAGGGGGGGGACTTACGAGCAGTACTTC.

The chain joins TRBV11-3 to TRBJ2-1, with D perhaps given as TRBD1 or TRBD2 (5 bases each). V was shortened by 2 bases and J by 2 bases, with 10 bases between the two germline ends. CDR1 and CDR2 (germline): SGHNT, YENEEA. This CDR3 is 15 amino acids long. CDR3 sequence reads: CASSLTPGPYNEQFF. CDR3 in DNA: TGTGCCAGCAGCTTAACACCGGGGCCCTACAATGAGCAGTTCTTC.

The rearrangement links TRBV4-2 to TRBJ2-3; no clear D gene. Germline V gene lookup returns CDR1 LGHNA and CDR2 YNFKEQ. The CDR3 is 17 amino acids. V gave up 0 bases and J gave up 1 base, with 14 bases separating them. The CDR3 DNA follows: TGTGCCAGCAGCCAAGAGAAAGGGTTATGGGGCACAGATACGCAGTATTTT. Protein sequence: CASSQEKGLWGTDTQYF.

V is TRBV7-9 and J is TRBJ1-1; tentative D call: TRBD1 (6 bases). Trimming took off 2 bases at V and 8 bases at J, with 15 bases between the two ends. Germline CDR1 SEHNR, CDR2 FQNEAQ (reference sequence). The CDR3 runs 14 residues. CDR3 sequence (DNA): TGTGCCAGCAGCTTATTAATGTCGGGGGGCGAAGCTTTCTTT. Translating gives CASSLLMSGGEAFF.

The chain combines TRBV18 with TRBJ1-1; 8 nucleotides agree with TRBD1. The CDR3 consists of 15 residues. Germline V gene lookup returns CDR1 KGHSH and CDR2 LQKENI. The V and J ends lost 3 bases and 4 bases, in that order; junction bases with no gene match: 7. CDR3: CASSPITGGGTEAFF. DNA of the CDR3: TGTGCCAGCTCACCTATCACAGGGGGAGGCACTGAAGCTTTCTTT.

In this sample, this clone turned up a few times. The chain employs TRBV7-9 and TRBJ1-4; TRBD1 is a possible D gene (5 bases). Germline lookup yields CDR1 SEHNR and CDR2 FQNEAQ (reference sequence). The CDR3 contains 15 residues. The V and J ends lost 6 bases and 1 base respectively, with 12 bases between them. The DNA of the CDR3 is TGTGCCAGCAGGCCAACAGGACTAACTAATGAAAAACTGTTTTTT. Translation gives CASRPTGLTNEKLFF. Full variable domain (rest looked up from reference TRBV7-9 and TRBJ1-4): DTGVSQNPRHKITKRGQNVTFRCDPISEHNRLYWYRQTLGQGPEFLTYFQNEAQLEKSRLLSDRFSAERPKGSFSTLEIQRTEQGDSAMYLCASRPTGLTNEKLFFGSGTQLSVL.

The V gene is TRBV19, the J gene TRBJ2-7, with 15 nucleotides matching TRBD2. V dropped 6 bases and J dropped 5; count of bases not matched to a gene: 8. CDR1 and CDR2 from the germline V gene are LNHDA and SQIVND (reference sequence). The CDR3 runs to 16 residues. The DNA of the CDR3 is TGTGCCAGTAGGAAAGGACTAGCGGGAGGGCCAAACGAGCAGTACTTC. This translates into CASRKGLAGGPNEQYF. The entire variable domain, with the rest obtained from reference TRBV19 and TRBJ2-7, is as follows: DGGITQSPKYLFRKEGQNVTLSCEQNLNHDAMYWYRQDPGQGLRLIYYSQIVNDFQKGDIAEGYSVSREKKESFPLTVTSAQKNPTAFYLCASRKGLAGGPNEQYFGPGTRLTVT.

This chain uses TRBV11-2 with TRBJ2-3, with 12 bases lining up with TRBD1. V gave up 6 bases and J gave up 3 bases; unmatched junction bases: 7. Germline V gene sequence: CDR1 SGHAT, CDR2 FQNNGV. This CDR3 is 16 amino acids long. The CDR3: CASRPGQGAGTDTQYF. CDR3 in DNA: TGTGCCAGCAGACCGGGACAGGGGGCGGGTACAGATACGCAGTATTTT.

The chain recombines TRBV19 with TRBJ1-4; perhaps TRBD1 as D (6 bases). Trimming shortened V by 10 bases and J by 5 bases, and 14 bases separated the two germline ends. This CDR3 is 13 amino acids long. Germline CDR1 and CDR2: LNHDA and SQIVND (reference sequence). Written as DNA, the CDR3 is TGTGCCACTCAAGTAAGGGGGAATGAAAAACTGTTTTTT. Translated: CATQVRGNEKLFF.

The rearrangement joins TRBV18 to TRBJ2-3; 12 bases match TRBD2. The germline V gene encodes CDR1 KGHSH and CDR2 LQKENI. The trim removed 6 bases at V and 6 bases at J, leaving 7 bases unmatched. This CDR3 comprises 15 residues. The chain's CDR3 is CASSLGLAGFDTQYF. In nucleotides, the CDR3 is TGTGCCAGCTCCCTGGGACTAGCGGGTTTTGATACGCAGTATTTT.

This chain uses TRBV28 with TRBJ1-5, with 9 bases identical to TRBD1. Germline V gene sequence: CDR1 MDHEN, CDR2 SYDVKM. V was clipped by 5 bases and J by 5 bases; unmatched bases: 7. The CDR3 spans 15 residues. The CDR3 loop reads CASSHGTGYDQPQHF. DNA of the CDR3: TGTGCCAGCAGTCATGGGACAGGGTACGATCAGCCCCAGCATTTT.

The chain employs TRBV7-8 and TRBJ2-2; TRBD2 is a possible D gene (5 bases). V was cut by 1 base and J by 5 bases, with 11 bases left in between. Germline values: CDR1 SGHVS, CDR2 FQNEAQ. The CDR3 runs to 15 residues. CDR3 sequence (DNA): TGTGCCAGCAGCTTAGGCCTCACGGGGACCGGGGAGCTGTTTTTT. Its protein is CASSLGLTGTGELFF.

J is TRBJ2-3 and V is TRBV18; D may be TRBD2 (6 bases). Deletions cut 0 bases from V and 0 bases from J, with 16 bases between. This CDR3 has 18 amino acids. CDR1 and CDR2 from the germline V gene are KGHSH and LQKENI. This CDR3 is CASSPPIGGASSTDTQYF. CDR3 in DNA: TGTGCCAGCTCACCACCAATCGGAGGGGCTTCTAGCACAGATACGCAGTATTTT.